This record looks at one TCR beta chain sequence and its context. Its specificity is not known. Template for every sorted-subset replicate PCR totaled around 200 ng DNA, 25,000 to 35,000 T cell genomes. The repertoire was sequenced with immunoSEQ multiplex PCR; TCRdb's copy has only in-frame clones and lacks some. The sample yields 550,000 to 750,000 clones, 92% seen once. CD45RO-negative, CCR7-selected cells formed the naive CD8 fraction, which excluded terminally differentiated effector memory CD45RA+ cells. Caucasian adults living in Nashville, Tennessee, provided all samples. The data originate from a study of shared clonotypes between healthy human individuals. General study results and limits: Naive CD4 clonotypes overlapped across a handful of donors at roughly 5.1%.

V lost 2 bases and J lost 4, with 12 bases in between. Looked up from germline, CDR1 is MNHEY and CDR2 is SMNVEV (reference sequence). The CDR3 extends over 15 amino acids. V and J are TRBV27 and TRBJ1-5; D is perhaps TRBD1 (5 bases). Sequenced sample: naive CD8+ T cells sorted from blood. The receptor's source is a young man in good health. The CDR3 reads CASSLQWGRNQPQHF. For the CDR3, the DNA is TGTGCCAGCAGTTTACAATGGGGCAGGAATCAGCCCCAGCATTTT.